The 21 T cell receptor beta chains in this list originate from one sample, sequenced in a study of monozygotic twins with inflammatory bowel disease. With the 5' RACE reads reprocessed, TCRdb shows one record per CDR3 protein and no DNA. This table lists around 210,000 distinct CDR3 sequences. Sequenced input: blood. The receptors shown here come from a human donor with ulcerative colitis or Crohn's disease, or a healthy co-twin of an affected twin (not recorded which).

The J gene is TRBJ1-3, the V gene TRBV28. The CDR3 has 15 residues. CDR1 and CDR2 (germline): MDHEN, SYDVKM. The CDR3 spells CASSSLDTVGNTIYF. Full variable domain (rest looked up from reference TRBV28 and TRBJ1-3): DVKVTQSSRYLVKRTGEKVFLECVQDMDHENMFWYRQDPGLGLRLIYFSYDVKMKEKGDIPEGYSVSREKKERFSLILESASTNQTSMYLCASSSLDTVGNTIYFGEGSWLTVV.

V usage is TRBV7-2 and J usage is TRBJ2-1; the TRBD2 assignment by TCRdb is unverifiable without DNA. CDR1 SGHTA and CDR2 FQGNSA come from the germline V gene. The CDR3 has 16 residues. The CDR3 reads CASSLASSLASNEQFF.

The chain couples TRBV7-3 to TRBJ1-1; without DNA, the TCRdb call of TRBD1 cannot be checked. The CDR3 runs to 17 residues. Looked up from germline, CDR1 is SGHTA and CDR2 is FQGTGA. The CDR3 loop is CASSLSGDRAWGTEAFF.

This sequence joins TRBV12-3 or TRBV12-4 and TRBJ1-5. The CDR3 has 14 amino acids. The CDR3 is CASSFSDSNQPQHF.

CDR3 residues: CASSLAQGQWTDTQYF. The chain has TRBV12-3 or TRBV12-4 and TRBJ2-3; TCRdb's D call, TRBD1, is unchecked because there is no DNA. The CDR3 sequence is 16 residues long.

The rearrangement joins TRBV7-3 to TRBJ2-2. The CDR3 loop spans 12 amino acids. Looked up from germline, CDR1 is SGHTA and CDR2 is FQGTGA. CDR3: CANSFYAGELFF. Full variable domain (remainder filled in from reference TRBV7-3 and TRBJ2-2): GAGVSQTPSNKVTEKGKYVELRCDPISGHTALYWYRQSLGQGPEFLIYFQGTGAADDSGLPNDRFFAVRPEGSVSTLKIQRTERGDSAVYLCANSFYAGELFFGEGSRLTVL.

The CDR3 loop reads CASSYLGTEGGNTIYF. This chain joins TRBV6-5 and TRBJ1-3; the TRBD1 assignment by TCRdb is unverifiable without DNA. Germline V gene lookup returns CDR1 MNHEY and CDR2 SVGAGI. The CDR3 extends over 16 amino acids.

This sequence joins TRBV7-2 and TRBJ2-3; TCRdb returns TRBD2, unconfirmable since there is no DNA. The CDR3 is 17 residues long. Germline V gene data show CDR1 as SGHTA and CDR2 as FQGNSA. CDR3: CASSLGSGYGATDTQYF.

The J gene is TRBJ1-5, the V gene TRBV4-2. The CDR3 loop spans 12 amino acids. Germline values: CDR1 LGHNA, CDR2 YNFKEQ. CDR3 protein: CASSQGDQPQHF.

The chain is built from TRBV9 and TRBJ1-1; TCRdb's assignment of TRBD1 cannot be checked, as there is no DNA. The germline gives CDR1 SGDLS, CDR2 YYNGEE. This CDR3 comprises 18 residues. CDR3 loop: CASSVEAGTPGSNTEAFF.

CDR3 protein: CASSRLSSYEQYF. The rearrangement joins TRBV28 to TRBJ2-7. The germline gives CDR1 MDHEN, CDR2 SYDVKM. The CDR3 has 13 amino acids.

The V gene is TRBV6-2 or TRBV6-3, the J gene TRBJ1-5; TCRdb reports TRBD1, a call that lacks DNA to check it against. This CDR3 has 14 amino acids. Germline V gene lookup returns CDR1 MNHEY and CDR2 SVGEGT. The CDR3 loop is CAGRYGGFDQPQHF.

The CDR3: CAISEQGGSPLHF. This sequence joins TRBV10-3 and TRBJ1-6; TCRdb names TRBD1, which stays unverified in the absence of DNA. The germline gives CDR1 ENHRY, CDR2 SYGVKD. The CDR3 has 13 amino acids.

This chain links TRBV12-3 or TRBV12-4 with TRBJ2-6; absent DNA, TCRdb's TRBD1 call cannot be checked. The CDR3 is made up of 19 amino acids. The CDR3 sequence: CASSLGTPYSISGANVLTF.

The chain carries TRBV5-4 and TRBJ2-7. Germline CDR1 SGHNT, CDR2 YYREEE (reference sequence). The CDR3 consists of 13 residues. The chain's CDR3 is CASGRGEGLEQYF.

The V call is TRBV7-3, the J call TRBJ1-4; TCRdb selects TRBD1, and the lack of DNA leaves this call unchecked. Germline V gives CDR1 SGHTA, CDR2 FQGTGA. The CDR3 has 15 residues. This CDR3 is CASSSRQGANEKLFF.

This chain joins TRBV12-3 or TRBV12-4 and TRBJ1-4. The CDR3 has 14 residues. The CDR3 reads CASRPGWAGEKLFF.

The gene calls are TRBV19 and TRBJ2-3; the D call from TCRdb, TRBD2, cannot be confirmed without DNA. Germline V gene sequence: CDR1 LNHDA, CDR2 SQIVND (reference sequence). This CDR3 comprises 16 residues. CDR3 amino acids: CASSIDLAGGTDTQYF.

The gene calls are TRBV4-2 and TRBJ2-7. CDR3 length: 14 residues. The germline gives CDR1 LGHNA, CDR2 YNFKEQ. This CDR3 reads CASSQDLSGYEQYF.

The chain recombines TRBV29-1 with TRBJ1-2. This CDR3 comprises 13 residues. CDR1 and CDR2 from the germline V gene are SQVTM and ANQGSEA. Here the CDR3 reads CSVEMGTNYGYTF.

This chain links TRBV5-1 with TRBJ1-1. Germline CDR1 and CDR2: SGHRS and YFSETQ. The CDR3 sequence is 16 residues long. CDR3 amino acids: CASSLSQVGSGTEAFF.